This T cell receptor beta chain derives from a study of CD8+ T cells in alopecia areata. Study-level results: Tofacitinib significantly brought down scalp clonality and expanded CD8+ clones among top 100. Clonality exceeded that of normal scalp in lesional scalp, most notably in alopecia totalis/universalis.

With respect to this clone: Its target is not known.

Following extraction, RNA underwent reverse transcription to cDNA, which served as the sequencing template. Some clones are missing from TCRdb's copy, which holds only in-frame ones; the method was immunoSEQ multiplex PCR. Here the sample spans 200,000 or so clones, approximately 47% being singletons. The treatment was: oral pan-JAK inhibitor, 5-10 mg twice daily. Peripheral blood, together with lesional scalp punch biopsies, was collected from alopecia areata patients. The sample consisted of CD4+ T cells sorted from blood, taken between weeks 36 and 40, from a patient treated with tofacitinib. This TCR derives from a human donor with alopecia areata.

The CDR3 DNA reads TGCGCCAGCAGCTTTATTCCGGGACAGGGCGGTGAAAAACTGTTTTTT. Translating gives CASSFIPGQGGEKLFF. V and J are TRBV5-1 and TRBJ1-4, with 9 bases aligning to TRBD1. The CDR3 contains 16 residues. Germline trimming cut 2 bases from V and 7 bases from J; bases unmatched to any gene: 9. From germline, CDR1 is SGHRS and CDR2 YFSETQ.